This TCR beta chain was obtained from a study of spatial heterogeneity in lung cancer. Study information: Raw reads showed each unique TCR and UMI combination turning up more than ten times on average. Study-wide results and limits: Mutation counts in tumors were tracked by counts of expanded intratumoral alpha and beta TCRs.

The CDR3 is 15 residues long. The V gene end was trimmed by 5 bases and the J gene end by 9 bases; junction bases not matched to a gene: 14. Germline V lookup: CDR1 DFQATT, CDR2 SNEGSKA (reference sequence). TCRdb redid the calling of the 5' RACE reads with MiXCR, one entry per CDR3 protein. The table has about 13,000 distinct CDR3 sequences, just over 5% seen once; the top ten hold 25%. Sample time point: sample taken at primary tumor resection. The donors, fewer than 90 patients with untreated early-stage non-small cell lung cancer, provided the samples. This clonotype has at least ten counts. Its antigen is unidentified.

V gene TRBV20-1 combines with J gene TRBJ1-5, with 9 positions matching TRBD1. This clonotype originated in a male donor with early-stage non-small cell lung cancer. Material: lung tumor tissue, obtained at surgery. Here the CDR3 reads CSARDRARIWRPQHF. The CDR3 DNA sequence: TGCAGTGCTCGGGACAGGGCGAGAATTTGGAGGCCCCAGCATTTT.